The 7 T cell receptor beta chains presented below share a single source sample, sequenced in a study of T cell responses to AZD1222 COVID-19 vaccine. Sequenced by immunoSEQ multiplex PCR; TCRdb stores in-frame clones only, minus some. The sample consists of roughly 150,000 clones, around nine tenths of them appearing once. This specimen was peripheral blood, taken 28 days after the second AZD1222 dose. Every receptor here comes from an adult who received the AZD1222 COVID-19 vaccine.

The chain is built from TRBV5-6 and TRBJ1-6; D unclear. Germline values: CDR1 SGHDT, CDR2 YYEEEE. V was shortened by 0 bases and J by 7 bases, with 8 bases between the two germline ends. This CDR3 has 14 amino acids. CDR3 residues: CASSLGAVNSPLHF. In DNA form, the CDR3 reads TGTGCCAGCAGCTTGGGGGCAGTAAATTCACCCCTCCACTTT. The whole variable domain, filled in from reference TRBV5-6 and TRBJ1-6, reads DAGVTQSPTHLIKTRGQQVTLRCSPKSGHDTVSWYQQALGQGPQFIFQYYEEEERQRGNFPDRFSGHQFPNYSSELNVNALLLGDSALYLCASSLGAVNSPLHFGNGTRLTVT.

V gene TRBV3-1 (or the pseudogene TRBV3-2) combines with J gene TRBJ2-7, with 10 bases fitting TRBD2. Germline V lookup: CDR1 LGHDT, CDR2 YNNKEL (reference sequence). V lost 4 bases to trimming and J lost 0 bases; unmatched junction nucleotides: 6. The CDR3 extends over 16 amino acids. Written as DNA, the CDR3 is TGTGCCAGCAGCCTCGGACTAGCGGAGAGCTCCTACGAGCAGTACGTC. It codes for CASSLGLAESSYEQYV.

This sequence joins TRBV4-3 and TRBJ1-1; D gene unclear. In germline, CDR1 is LGHNA, CDR2 YSLEER. Between the trimmed V and J ends, which lost 0 bases and 8 bases, there was a span of 10 bases. The CDR3 is 13 amino acids. This CDR3 is CASSQDPNGEAFF. The CDR3 DNA is TGCGCCAGCAGCCAAGATCCCAACGGCGAAGCTTTCTTT.

The chain carries TRBV11-2 and TRBJ2-1; 13 nucleotides align to TRBD2. V shed 4 bases and J 10 bases; nucleotides not matched to a gene: 7. Germline CDR1 SGHAT, CDR2 FQNNGV. CDR3 length: 15 residues. The CDR3 DNA follows: TGTGCCAGCAGCTGGGGGACTAGCGGGGCCCTAGAGCAGTTCTTC. This codes for CASSWGTSGALEQFF. The variable domain in full, with the rest retrieved from reference TRBV11-2 and TRBJ2-1, is EAGVAQSPRYKIIEKRQSVAFWCNPISGHATLYWYQQILGQGPKLLIQFQNNGVVDDSQLPKDRFSAERLKGVDSTLKIQPAKLEDSAVYLCASSWGTSGALEQFFGPGTRLTVL.

The rearrangement joins TRBV2 to TRBJ1-2; 7 positions agree with TRBD1. The V gene end was trimmed by 4 bases and the J gene end by 0 bases; junction bases not matched to a gene: 5. In germline, CDR1 is SNHLY, CDR2 FYNNEI. This CDR3 is 15 amino acids long. CDR3 loop: CASSARQGANYGYTF. The CDR3 DNA follows: TGTGCCAGCAGTGCCAGACAGGGTGCTAACTATGGCTACACCTTC.

The chain joins TRBV6-5 to TRBJ1-1, with D possibly matching TRBD1 (5 bases). The germline V gene encodes CDR1 MNHEY and CDR2 SVGAGI. V lost 5 bases to trimming and J lost 4 bases, with 11 bases between them. The CDR3 spans 13 residues. CDR3 in DNA: TGTGCCAGCAGTCTGGACAAAGGCACTGAAGCTTTCTTT. It translates to CASSLDKGTEAFF.

This chain links TRBV6-5 with TRBJ1-6; no firm D call. V was cut by 2 bases and J by 0 bases, with 8 bases left in between. Germline V lookup: CDR1 MNHEY, CDR2 SVGAGI. The CDR3 has 16 amino acids. Here the CDR3 reads CASSYGQSSYNSPLHF. The CDR3, as DNA: TGTGCCAGCAGTTACGGGCAGAGCTCCTATAATTCACCCCTCCACTTT.